This T cell receptor beta chain was identified during a study of T-cell reconstitution after alpha-beta-depleted transplantation in children. General study findings and limits: The study reportedly traced alpha-beta T cells about two months after transplant to several hundred expanded graft clones. Recipient T cells and thymic progenitors that survived gave rise to the high TCRbeta diversity observed at day 60 in some patients.

Preparing the TCRbeta library involved the use of unique molecular identifiers. TCRdb ran MiXCR on the PCR reads and lists one entry per CDR3 protein. Of approximately 520,000 distinct CDR3 sequences detected, about 10% appear once; the ten largest clones hold about 15%. Trimming stripped 2 bases from V and 3 bases from J, with 4 bases between. The CDR3 has 12 amino acids. Germline CDR1 and CDR2: MDHEN and SYDVKM. This clonotype showed up just a few times. As yet, its antigen is unknown. The TCR comes from a female patient aged 2 to 10 who had a stem cell transplant for aplastic anemia, so the T cells may come from the graft donor. Sequenced here: PBMCs, mostly from graft donor cells, sampled 180 days after TCRalphabeta/CD19-depleted stem cell transplant. The genes are TRBV28 and TRBJ2-5; the D is unclear. CDR3 in DNA: TGTGCCAGCAGTTTAATCAAAGAGACCCAGTACTTC. Translation gives CASSLIKETQYF.